A selection of T cell receptor beta chains follows, all from one sample in a study of somatic mutations in cytotoxic T cells in rheumatoid arthritis. The method was immunoSEQ multiplex PCR; TCRdb's version includes in-frame clones alone and lacks a portion of them. The table has just under 9,500 clones, around 79% seen once. The sequenced sample consisted of CD8+ T cells sorted from blood. The origin of the receptors is an adult with rheumatoid arthritis. Each CDR3 is given with its conserved first and last residue. A D gene is named only where the DNA matches it firmly. For some rows the clone size is stated as once, few or many, or as a class when expanded; others skip it.

clone_size j_call d_call v_call cdr3_aa cdr3_nt
- TRBJ2-5 - TRBV5-1 CASRASRDFTRAAQYF TGCGCCAGCAGGGCCAGCCGGGACTTTACCCGCGCGGCCCAGTACTTC
- TRBJ2-1 TRBD2 TRBV7-6 CASSLGVLAGAYNEQFF TGTGCCAGCAGCTTAGGGGTACTAGCGGGGGCCTACAATGAGCAGTTCTTC
- TRBJ2-1 TRBD2 TRBV7-6 CASSLGVAFDRTSGHNEQFF TGTGCCAGCAGCTTAGGTGTAGCCTTTGACCGGACTAGCGGGCACAATGAGCAGTTCTTC
- TRBJ2-1 - TRBV5-1 CASTPGVSSYNEQFF TGCGCCAGCACCCCTGGGGTCAGCTCCTACAATGAGCAGTTCTTC
- TRBJ2-3 TRBD1 TRBV5-1 CASTATSDRGADTQYF TGCGCCAGCACCGCGACCTCGGACAGGGGAGCAGATACGCAGTATTTT
few TRBJ2-1 TRBD2 TRBV19 CASTVGGEGYNEQFF TGTGCCAGTACCGTGGGGGGGGAGGGATACAATGAGCAGTTCTTC
once TRBJ2-3 - TRBV9 CASSVVSTDTQYF TGTGCCAGCAGCGTAGTTAGCACAGATACGCAGTATTTT
- TRBJ1-4 - TRBV5-8 CASSLGPARQLFF TGTGCCAGCAGCCTAGGGCCGGCTCGCCAACTGTTTTTT
- TRBJ1-1 - TRBV10-3 CAIGRNTEAFF TGTGCCATCGGCAGGAACACTGAAGCTTTCTTT
- TRBJ2-1 TRBD1 TRBV4-1 CASSQENRGRAEQFF TGCGCCAGCAGCCAAGAAAACAGGGGGCGCGCTGAGCAGTTCTTC
- TRBJ1-5 TRBD1 TRBV6-1 CASTAWGQSNQPQHF TGTGCCAGCACCGCCTGGGGACAGAGCAATCAGCCCCAGCATTTT
- TRBJ1-1 - TRBV5-1 CASSTTGYTEAFF TGCGCCAGCAGCACCACAGGGTACACTGAAGCTTTCTTT
- TRBJ1-2 TRBD1 TRBV5-5 CASSGRQGDAYGYTF TGTGCCAGCAGTGGTCGACAGGGGGACGCCTATGGCTACACCTTC
- TRBJ2-7 - TRBV4-2 CASSQEVSSYEQYF TGTGCCAGCAGCCAAGAAGTTAGCTCCTACGAGCAGTACTTC
once TRBJ2-3 TRBD2 TRBV6-4 CASSDSGTSDTDTQYF TGTGCCAGCAGTGACTCAGGGACTAGCGACACAGATACGCAGTATTTT
- TRBJ1-2 - TRBV7-8 CASSSGSWGSYGYTF TGTGCCAGCAGCTCGGGGTCGTGGGGGTCTTATGGCTACACCTTC
- TRBJ2-3 - TRBV5-1 CASSGGGASDTQYF TGCGCCAGCAGCGGAGGGGGGGCCTCAGATACGCAGTATTTT
- TRBJ2-1 - TRBV5-1 CASSLAGNEQFF TGCGCCAGCAGCTTGGCCGGCAATGAGCAGTTCTTC
- TRBJ2-7 TRBD2 TRBV27 CASSLLAGGGFYEQYF TGTGCCAGCAGTTTACTTGCGGGGGGCGGATTCTACGAGCAGTACTTC
- TRBJ1-5 - TRBV27 CASSSTSNQPQHF TGTGCCAGCAGTTCCACTAGCAATCAGCCCCAGCATTTT
- TRBJ2-1 TRBD2 TRBV19 CASSIQAGGSYNEQFF TGTGCCAGTAGTATCCAAGCGGGAGGCTCCTACAATGAGCAGTTCTTC
- TRBJ2-7 - TRBV5-4 CASSWDRNYEQYF TGTGCCAGCAGCTGGGACCGTAACTACGAGCAGTACTTC
- TRBJ2-3 TRBD2 TRBV6-1 CASSEMGGGADTQYF TGTGCCAGCAGTGAAATGGGGGGGGGTGCAGATACGCAGTATTTT
- TRBJ1-2 - TRBV19 CASSLSPTGSNGYTF TGTGCCAGTAGTCTCTCCCCAACAGGATCTAATGGCTACACCTTC
- TRBJ1-5 - TRBV7-6 CASSGAVGNQPQHF TGTGCCAGCAGCGGGGCCGTAGGTAATCAGCCCCAGCATTTT
- TRBJ1-2 - TRBV2 CASRSGKEFNYGYTF TGTGCCAGCAGGTCGGGGAAAGAGTTTAACTATGGCTACACCTTC
- TRBJ2-5 - TRBV9 CASSVASGKETQYF TGTGCCAGCAGCGTAGCGTCGGGGAAGGAGACCCAGTACTTC